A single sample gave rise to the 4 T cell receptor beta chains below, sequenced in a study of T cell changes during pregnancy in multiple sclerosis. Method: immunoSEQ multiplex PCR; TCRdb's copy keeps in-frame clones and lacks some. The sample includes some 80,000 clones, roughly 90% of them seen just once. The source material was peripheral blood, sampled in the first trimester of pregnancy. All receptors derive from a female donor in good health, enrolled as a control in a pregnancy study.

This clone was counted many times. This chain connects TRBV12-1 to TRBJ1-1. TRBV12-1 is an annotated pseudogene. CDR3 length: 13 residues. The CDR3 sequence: CASSSSQNTEAFF. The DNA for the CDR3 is TGTGCCAGCAGCTCGAGCCAGAACACTGAAGCTTTCTTT.

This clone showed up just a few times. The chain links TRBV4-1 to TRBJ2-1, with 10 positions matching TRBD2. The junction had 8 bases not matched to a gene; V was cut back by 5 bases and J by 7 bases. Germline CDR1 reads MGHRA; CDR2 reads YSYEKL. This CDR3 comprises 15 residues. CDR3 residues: CASSSAGTSANEQFF. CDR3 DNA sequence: TGCGCCAGCAGCTCAGCCGGGACTAGCGCTAATGAGCAGTTCTTC.

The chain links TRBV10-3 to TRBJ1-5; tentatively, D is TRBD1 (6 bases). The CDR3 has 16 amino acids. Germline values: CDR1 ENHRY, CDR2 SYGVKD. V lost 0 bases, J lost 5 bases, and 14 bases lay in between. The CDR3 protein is CAISESRGGGYQPQHF. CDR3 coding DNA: TGTGCCATCAGTGAGTCGAGAGGGGGTGGATATCAGCCCCAGCATTTT.

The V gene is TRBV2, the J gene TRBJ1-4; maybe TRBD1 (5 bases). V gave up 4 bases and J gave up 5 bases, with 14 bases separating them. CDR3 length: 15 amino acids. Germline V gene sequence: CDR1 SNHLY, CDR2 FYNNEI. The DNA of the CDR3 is TGTGCCAGCAGTGCCCAGGGCGGGGGAAATGAAAAACTGTTTTTT. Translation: CASSAQGGGNEKLFF.